This is a list of T cell receptor beta chains from one sample in a study of patients and donors after allogeneic stem cell transplantation. Each CDR3 protein gets one entry after TCRdb re-called the RT-PCR reads with MiXCR. The table lists under 200,000 distinct CDR3 sequences, roughly 22% of them singletons. The specimen sequenced was blood, either unsorted or a sorted T cell fraction (not recorded which). The receptor source for this set is a human donor who was either an allogeneic HSCT recipient or a stem cell or donor lymphocyte infusion donor (not recorded which). It is not recorded whose cells these are; they may come from a transplant donor. The CDR3 runs from the conserved cysteine through the conserved F or W. Each record gives: D gene, clone size, V gene, J gene, CDR3 protein, CDR3 DNA. D genes are given only for firm matches. Where a row states a size, it is once, few, many or the class of an expanded clone; other rows omit it.

d_gene: TRBD2
abundance: .
v_gene: TRBV9
j_gene: TRBJ2-1
CDR3aa: CASSVDGRDGNEQFF
CDR3nt: TGTGCCAGCAGCGTAGACGGGAGGGACGGCAATGAGCAGTTCTTC

d_gene: .
abundance: many
v_gene: TRBV12-3/TRBV12-4
j_gene: TRBJ1-2
CDR3aa: CASSLWGSNHGYTF
CDR3nt: TGTGCCAGCAGTTTATGGGGGTCCAATCATGGCTACACCTTC

d_gene: .
abundance: few
v_gene: TRBV5-1
j_gene: TRBJ1-4
CDR3aa: CASSSATVRATNEKLFF
CDR3nt: TGCGCCAGCAGCTCGGCAACAGTGCGGGCAACTAATGAAAAACTGTTTTTT

d_gene: .
abundance: .
v_gene: TRBV7-2
j_gene: TRBJ1-2
CDR3aa: CASSLAWGGYGYTF
CDR3nt: TGTGCCAGCAGCTTAGCGTGGGGGGGATATGGCTACACCTTC

d_gene: .
abundance: .
v_gene: TRBV5-1
j_gene: TRBJ2-5
CDR3aa: CASSLADRKGETQYF
CDR3nt: TGCGCCAGCAGCTTGGCCGACCGGAAAGGGGAGACCCAGTACTTC

d_gene: .
abundance: few
v_gene: TRBV12-3/TRBV12-4
j_gene: TRBJ1-4
CDR3aa: CASRSGGRVEKLFF
CDR3nt: TGTGCCAGCAGGTCAGGCGGGCGGGTCGAAAAACTGTTTTTT

d_gene: TRBD2
abundance: .
v_gene: TRBV5-4
j_gene: TRBJ2-1
CDR3aa: CASRSWGGGNEQFF
CDR3nt: TGTGCCAGCAGATCGTGGGGGGGTGGAAATGAGCAGTTCTTC

d_gene: .
abundance: few
v_gene: TRBV4-1
j_gene: TRBJ2-5
CDR3aa: CASSQVIGRGTIQETQYF
CDR3nt: TGCGCCAGCAGCCAAGTAATTGGTCGTGGGACAATCCAAGAGACCCAGTACTTC

d_gene: .
abundance: few
v_gene: TRBV6-4
j_gene: TRBJ1-1
CDR3aa: CASSDSLFTEAFF
CDR3nt: TGTGCCAGCAGTGACTCCCTTTTCACTGAAGCTTTCTTT

d_gene: .
abundance: few
v_gene: TRBV6-5
j_gene: TRBJ2-7
CDR3aa: CASSDPREQYF
CDR3nt: TGTGCCAGCAGCGACCCCAGGGAGCAGTACTTC

d_gene: .
abundance: few
v_gene: TRBV30
j_gene: TRBJ1-2
CDR3aa: CAWKKGVGYGYTF
CDR3nt: TGTGCCTGGAAGAAAGGGGTCGGCTATGGCTACACCTTC

d_gene: TRBD1
abundance: few
v_gene: TRBV20-1
j_gene: TRBJ2-3
CDR3aa: CSARDVGQGATDTQYF
CDR3nt: TGCAGTGCTAGAGATGTCGGACAGGGAGCCACAGATACGCAGTATTTT

d_gene: TRBD1
abundance: .
v_gene: TRBV29-1
j_gene: TRBJ2-5
CDR3aa: CSVAEQGARKTQYF
CDR3nt: TGCAGCGTCGCGGAACAGGGGGCCCGAAAGACCCAGTACTTC

d_gene: .
abundance: .
v_gene: TRBV15
j_gene: TRBJ1-5
CDR3aa: CATSRHDRVNQPQHF
CDR3nt: TGTGCCACCAGCAGACATGACAGAGTCAATCAGCCCCAGCATTTT

d_gene: .
abundance: .
v_gene: TRBV12-3/TRBV12-4
j_gene: TRBJ2-2
CDR3aa: CASSRGDKGRNTGELFF
CDR3nt: TGTGCCAGCAGCCGCGGGGACAAAGGACGGAACACCGGGGAGCTGTTTTTT

d_gene: TRBD1
abundance: few
v_gene: TRBV29-1
j_gene: TRBJ2-1
CDR3aa: CSVGTANNEQFF
CDR3nt: TGCAGCGTAGGGACAGCCAACAATGAGCAGTTCTTC

d_gene: TRBD1
abundance: few
v_gene: TRBV20-1
j_gene: TRBJ2-7
CDR3aa: CSASDRAYEQYF
CDR3nt: TGCAGTGCTAGTGACAGGGCCTACGAGCAGTACTTC

d_gene: .
abundance: .
v_gene: TRBV5-1
j_gene: TRBJ2-7
CDR3aa: CASSLGTTNEQYF
CDR3nt: TGCGCCAGCAGCTTGGGGACAACAAACGAGCAGTACTTC

d_gene: TRBD2
abundance: .
v_gene: TRBV25-1
j_gene: TRBJ2-7
CDR3aa: CASSDSRPSGAIYEQYF
CDR3nt: TGTGCCAGCAGTGACTCCCGGCCAAGCGGGGCTATCTACGAGCAGTACTTC

d_gene: .
abundance: few
v_gene: TRBV3-1
j_gene: TRBJ1-1
CDR3aa: CASSYGGTNTEAFF
CDR3nt: TGTGCCAGCAGCTATGGGGGGACGAACACTGAAGCTTTCTTT

d_gene: .
abundance: .
v_gene: TRBV10-3
j_gene: TRBJ2-3
CDR3aa: CAIKGSFYTDTQYF
CDR3nt: TGTGCCATCAAGGGATCCTTTTACACAGATACGCAGTATTTT

d_gene: .
abundance: many
v_gene: TRBV25-1
j_gene: TRBJ1-6
CDR3aa: CASRLEGGSPLHF
CDR3nt: TGTGCCAGCCGCCTTGAGGGAGGTTCACCCCTCCACTTT

d_gene: .
abundance: .
v_gene: TRBV20-1
j_gene: TRBJ1-3
CDR3aa: CSAYISGNTIYF
CDR3nt: TGCAGTGCGTACATCTCTGGAAACACCATATATTTT

d_gene: .
abundance: few
v_gene: TRBV12-3/TRBV12-4
j_gene: TRBJ1-2
CDR3aa: CASSFWGITYGYTF
CDR3nt: TGTGCCAGCAGTTTCTGGGGTATCACGTATGGCTACACCTTC

d_gene: .
abundance: few
v_gene: TRBV10-3
j_gene: TRBJ1-2
CDR3aa: CAISRQEDYYGYTF
CDR3nt: TGTGCCATCAGTCGACAGGAAGACTACTATGGCTACACCTTC

d_gene: .
abundance: .
v_gene: TRBV5-5
j_gene: TRBJ2-7
CDR3aa: CASSLRGAGVEQYF
CDR3nt: TGTGCCAGCAGCTTGCGGGGGGCTGGGGTCGAGCAGTACTTC

d_gene: .
abundance: many
v_gene: TRBV25-1
j_gene: TRBJ1-1
CDR3aa: CASTESPRVGHTEAFF
CDR3nt: TGTGCCAGCACCGAGTCGCCCAGGGTAGGGCACACTGAAGCTTTCTTT